A single sample is the source of the 27 T cell receptor beta chains below, sequenced in a study of T cells in Graves' hyperthyroidism and ophthalmopathy. The source material, RNA transcripts, was used to amplify TCR beta CDR3 regions. Primed by the HTBI set, a first-round RT-PCR was run on the TCR CDR3. TCRdb ran MiXCR on the multiplex PCR reads and lists one entry per CDR3 protein. The sample holds about 530,000 distinct CDR3 sequences, 15% to 20% seen once. Sequencing was performed on blood. Receptors were obtained from a woman between 18 and 29 years old with Graves' ophthalmopathy.

This chain joins TRBV28 and TRBJ1-5, with D unresolved. Looked up from germline, CDR1 is MDHEN and CDR2 is SYDVKM. The CDR3 loop spans 14 amino acids. Trimming took 1 base from V and 6 from J, leaving 10 bases between them. The CDR3 loop reads CASSLSSGFQPQHF. CDR3 DNA: TGTGCCAGCAGTTTATCTTCGGGGTTTCAGCCCCAGCATTTT.

This clonotype was found a few times. The genes are TRBV6-1 and TRBJ2-7; D gene ambiguous. V was clipped by 4 bases and J by 3 bases, with 10 bases between them. This CDR3 is 13 amino acids long. Per germline, CDR1 MNHNS and CDR2 SASEGT. CDR3 sequence reads: CASSVGKGYEQYF. The DNA of the CDR3 is TGTGCCAGCAGTGTAGGAAAGGGCTACGAGCAGTACTTC.

The rearrangement links TRBV25-1 to TRBJ1-1, with unresolved D. The V gene lost 1 base and the J gene lost 4 bases, with 16 bases spanning the gap. CDR1 is MGHDK, CDR2 SYGVNS, per germline. The CDR3 loop spans 16 amino acids. The CDR3 sequence: CASSEWPADRGTEAFF. The DNA of the CDR3 is TGTGCCAGCAGTGAATGGCCCGCGGACCGGGGCACTGAAGCTTTCTTT.

Many counts were recorded for this clonotype. CDR3 region: CASRLQGSNEKLFF. DNA for the CDR3: TGTGCCAGCCGCTTACAGGGATCTAATGAAAAACTGTTTTTT. The V and J genes are TRBV12-3 or TRBV12-4 and TRBJ1-4; the D gene is possibly TRBD1 (6 bases). The CDR3 has 14 residues. Trimming pared 8 bases from V and 3 bases from J, leaving 13 bases between.

This clonotype was recorded at least ten times. The chain is built from TRBV2 and TRBJ2-7, with 7 bases identical to TRBD1. Germline CDR1 SNHLY, CDR2 FYNNEI. After removal of 4 bases from V and 2 bases from J, the junction contained 2 bases not matched to a gene. The CDR3 runs to 13 residues. DNA for the CDR3: TGTGCCAGCAGTGCGACAGGGACCTACGAGCAGTACTTC. Amino acids: CASSATGTYEQYF.

At least ten counts were recorded for this clonotype. The chain couples TRBV5-1 to TRBJ1-5, with a possible D match to TRBD1 (5 bases). The V gene's germline CDR1 is SGHRS and CDR2 YFSETQ. V shed 4 bases and J shed 2 bases, with 13 bases lying between them. The CDR3 is made up of 15 amino acids. The CDR3 nucleotides read TGCGCCAGCAGCGCCGGGGAGGGACGCAATCAGCCCCAGCATTTT. Protein: CASSAGEGRNQPQHF. The entire variable domain, with the rest obtained from reference TRBV5-1 and TRBJ1-5, is as follows: KAGVTQTPRYLIKTRGQQVTLSCSPISGHRSVSWYQQTPGQGLQFLFEYFSETQRNKGNFPGRFSGRQFSNSRSEMNVSTLELGDSALYLCASSAGEGRNQPQHFGDGTRLSIL.

The gene calls are TRBV10-3 and TRBJ2-5; D ambiguous. Germline CDR1 reads ENHRY; CDR2 reads SYGVKD. Trimming took off 7 bases at V and 1 base at J, with 7 bases between the two ends. The CDR3 is made up of 12 amino acids. In DNA form, the CDR3 reads TGTGCCATCAAGGGCGTCCAAGAGACCCAGTACTTC. Protein product: CAIKGVQETQYF.

This clonotype was counted a few times. This chain links TRBV5-1 with TRBJ2-3; D may match TRBD1 or TRBD2 (6 bases each). V lost 4 bases and J 3 bases, leaving 18 bases between the germline ends. CDR1 SGHRS and CDR2 YFSETQ come from the germline V gene. The CDR3 runs to 16 residues. As DNA, the CDR3 is TGCGCCAGCAGCCCCCGAGGGGGGCGGGGTACAGATACGCAGTATTTT. It is translated as CASSPRGGRGTDTQYF.

The J gene is TRBJ2-2, the V gene TRBV28, with D maybe TRBD1 (6 bases). CDR1 is MDHEN and CDR2 is SYDVKM in the germline V gene. The CDR3 covers 16 residues. V was cut by 5 bases and J by 3 bases, with 16 bases left in between. The CDR3 is CASSPGHHSYTGELFF. DNA for the CDR3: TGTGCCAGCAGTCCGGGACACCATTCCTACACCGGGGAGCTGTTTTTT.

V and J are TRBV5-5 and TRBJ1-1; TRBD1 agrees at 8 bases. The CDR3 has 13 residues. J gave up 0 bases and V 8 bases, and 3 bases lay outside the gene matches. The germline CDR1 and CDR2 sequences are SGHKS and YYEKEE (reference sequence). DNA of the CDR3: TGTGCCAGACAGGGGGGGATGAACACTGAAGCTTTCTTT. Its protein is CARQGGMNTEAFF.

For this clonotype: Possible read error: a much larger clone is one base away. The chain carries TRBV27 and TRBJ1-2; TRBD1 matches at 9 bases. CDR3 length: 13 amino acids. CDR1 is MNHEY and CDR2 is SMNVEV in the germline V gene (reference sequence). With V trimmed by 2 bases and J by 8 bases, 3 bases remained unmatched. For the CDR3, the DNA is TGTGCCAGCAGTTTAAGGGGACAGGGAGGCTACACCTTC. Translation gives CASSLRGQGGYTF.

This clonotype was recorded many times. V gene TRBV19 combines with J gene TRBJ1-1; tentatively, D is TRBD1 (6 bases). The CDR3 is 14 residues long. V was pared by 7 bases and J by 7 bases, with 19 bases between. CDR1 LNHDA and CDR2 SQIVND come from the germline V gene (reference sequence). CDR3 sequence reads: CASILQGRTGEAFF. As DNA, the CDR3 is TGTGCCAGTATACTCCAGGGGCGAACCGGTGAAGCTTTCTTT.

This clonotype was observed a few times. V is TRBV3-1 and J is TRBJ2-2; D not resolved. This CDR3 is 14 amino acids long. V lost 4 bases and J lost 5, with 11 bases in between. Germline V gene lookup returns CDR1 LGHDT and CDR2 YNNKEL (reference sequence). In DNA, the CDR3 is TGTGCCAGCAGCCTTCATTTGGTGACCGGGGAGCTGTTTTTT. It yields the protein CASSLHLVTGELFF.

This clonotype was seen ten or more times. The rearrangement links TRBV9 to TRBJ1-1; 8 bases line up with TRBD1. The CDR3 covers 15 residues. The junction had 7 bases not matched to a gene; V was cut back by 4 bases and J by 2 bases. Germline V gene data show CDR1 as SGDLS and CDR2 as YYNGEE. CDR3 nucleotide sequence: TGTGCCAGCAGCACCGGACAGGGAAGTAACACTGAAGCTTTCTTT. Residues: CASSTGQGSNTEAFF.

There are many counts of this clonotype. V and J are TRBV7-3 and TRBJ2-3; 7 bases agree with TRBD2. This CDR3 comprises 17 residues. Germline assignment: CDR1 SGHTA and CDR2 FQGTGA. The ends lost 4 bases at V and 0 bases at J; junction bases unmatched: 10. The CDR3 region has the DNA TGTGCCAGCAGCTCCTACCCGAGCGGGATCAGCACAGATACGCAGTATTTT. Residues: CASSSYPSGISTDTQYF.

As concerns this clonotype: A single base separates this from a much larger clone, so it may be a read error. The genes are TRBV13 and TRBJ2-5, with D unresolved. The germline gives CDR1 PRHDT, CDR2 FYEKMQ (reference sequence). The CDR3 covers 15 residues. The CDR3 loop is CASSLGLSNQGTQYF. For the CDR3, the DNA is TGTGCCAGCAGCTTAGGGCTCTCGAACCAAGGGACCCAGTACTTC.

This clonotype was observed a handful of times. This chain joins TRBV10-3 and TRBJ2-5; possibly TRBD1 or TRBD2 for D (5 bases each). This CDR3 is 18 amino acids long. Germline V lookup: CDR1 ENHRY, CDR2 SYGVKD. V was clipped by 0 bases and J by 0 bases, with 17 bases between them. The CDR3 DNA reads as TGTGCCATCAGTGAGTCCCGGGACGGTTACCAGTACCAAGAGACCCAGTACTTC. Protein product: CAISESRDGYQYQETQYF.

This clonotype occurred a few times. The chain uses TRBV30 and TRBJ2-7; the D is unclear. Germline values: CDR1 GTSNPN, CDR2 SVGIG (reference sequence). Deletions cut 0 bases from V and 9 bases from J, with 9 bases between. The CDR3 is 11 residues long. The CDR3 DNA sequence: TGTGCCTGGAGTGTAGATAGGGTGCAGTACTTC. Its translation: CAWSVDRVQYF.

This clonotype occurred many times. The rearrangement joins TRBV6-1 to TRBJ1-5; tentative D call: TRBD1 (6 bases). V was pared by 0 bases and J by 5 bases, with 14 bases between. The CDR3 spans 16 residues. CDR1 is MNHNS, CDR2 SASEGT, per germline. The CDR3 region is CASSEASGVGDQPQHF. CDR3 in DNA: TGTGCCAGCAGTGAAGCGTCAGGGGTCGGAGATCAGCCCCAGCATTTT.

The rearrangement links TRBV20-1 to TRBJ2-7; no definite D call. Germline-derived CDR1 and CDR2 are DFQATT and SNEGSKA (reference sequence). V gave up 1 base and J gave up 2 bases, with 15 bases separating them. The CDR3 has 15 amino acids. The CDR3 is CSARVRGFLPYEQYF. The CDR3 DNA sequence: TGCAGTGCTAGAGTACGAGGATTCCTACCCTACGAGCAGTACTTC.

This clonotype was counted a few times. The chain recombines TRBV4-2 with TRBJ2-7; 7 bases fit TRBD1. V lost 0 bases, J lost 7 bases, and 3 bases stayed unmatched. The CDR3 consists of 13 residues. Per the germline V gene, CDR1 is LGHNA and CDR2 is YNFKEQ. DNA for the CDR3: TGTGCCAGCAGCCAAGATCCGGGACAGGAGCAGTACTTC. Its translation: CASSQDPGQEQYF.

The V and J genes are TRBV7-2 and TRBJ1-1, with D possibly matching TRBD1 (5 bases). With 3 bases removed from V and 3 bases from J, the gap between germline ends came to 11 bases. CDR1 and CDR2 (germline): SGHTA, FQGNSA. The CDR3 spans 14 residues. CDR3 nucleotide sequence: TGTGCCAGCAGCTTCGGGACGTTCGACACTGAAGCTTTCTTT. Translating gives CASSFGTFDTEAFF.

This clonotype showed up just a few times. The V and J genes are TRBV9 and TRBJ1-1, with TRBD1 matching over 8 bases. Germline CDR1 reads SGDLS; CDR2 reads YYNGEE. Unmatched junction bases numbered 9, after V lost 4 bases and J lost 4 bases. The CDR3 consists of 15 residues. This chain's CDR3 is CASSPQGAGGTEAFF. The DNA of the CDR3 is TGTGCCAGCAGCCCGCAGGGGGCGGGCGGCACTGAAGCTTTCTTT.

This clonotype was found many times. The chain combines TRBV5-1 with TRBJ1-1; possible D gene TRBD1, 5 bases. V gave up 0 bases and J gave up 3 bases, with 12 bases separating them. CDR1 and CDR2 from the germline V gene are SGHRS and YFSETQ. The CDR3 is 15 amino acids. Here the CDR3 DNA reads TGCGCCAGCAGCTTGGACTCCGGGACCGACACTGAAGCTTTCTTT. Translated, it gives CASSLDSGTDTEAFF.

V gene TRBV12-3 or TRBV12-4 combines with J gene TRBJ2-2, with 10 bases identical to TRBD2. Trimming took 6 bases from V and 5 from J; bases not matched to a gene: 6. The CDR3 covers 15 residues. The CDR3 DNA follows: TGTGCCAGCAGCCCAGGACTAGCGGATACCGGGGAGCTGTTTTTT. Protein sequence: CASSPGLADTGELFF.

This clonotype was counted ten times or more. This chain uses TRBV12-3 or TRBV12-4 with TRBJ1-4; the D is unclear. CDR3 size: 14 residues. Trimming removed 6 bases at V and 2 bases at J, with 10 bases between. The CDR3 nucleotides read TGTGCCAGCAGCCGCCAGTCCACTAATGAAAAACTGTTTTTT. Translating it yields CASSRQSTNEKLFF.

Points on this clonotype: This may come from a read error, since a much larger clone is one base off. This sequence joins TRBV20-1 and TRBJ1-1; maybe TRBD1 (6 bases). CDR1 and CDR2 from the germline V gene are DFQATT and SNEGSKA (reference sequence). The CDR3 extends over 18 amino acids. Trimming shortened V by 5 bases and J by 0 bases, and 25 bases separated the two germline ends. CDR3 sequence: CSAGGAWEGVGVNTEAFF. CDR3 DNA: TGCAGTGCTGGAGGGGCCTGGGAGGGGGTGGGTGTGAACACTGAAGCTTTCTTT.